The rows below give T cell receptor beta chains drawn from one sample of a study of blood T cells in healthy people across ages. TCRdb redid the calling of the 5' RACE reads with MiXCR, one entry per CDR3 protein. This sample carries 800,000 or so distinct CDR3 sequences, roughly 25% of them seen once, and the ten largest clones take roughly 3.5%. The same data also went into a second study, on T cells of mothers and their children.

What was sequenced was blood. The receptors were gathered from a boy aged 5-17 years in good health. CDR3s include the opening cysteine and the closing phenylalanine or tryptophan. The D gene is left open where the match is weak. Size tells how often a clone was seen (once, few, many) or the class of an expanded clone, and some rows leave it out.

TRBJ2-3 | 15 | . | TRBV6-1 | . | CASSEAGGLSDTQYF | TGTGCCAGCAGTGAAGCGGGGGGGCTATCAGATACGCAGTATTTT
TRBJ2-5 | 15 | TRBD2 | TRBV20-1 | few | CSARGLAGGMETQYF | TGCAGTGCTAGAGGACTAGCGGGGGGCATGGAGACCCAGTACTTC
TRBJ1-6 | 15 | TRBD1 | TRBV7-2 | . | CASSFRPDRASPLHF | TGTGCCAGCAGCTTTAGGCCCGACAGGGCCTCACCCCTCCACTTT
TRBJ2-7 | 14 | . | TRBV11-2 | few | CASSLGGTKNEQYF | TGTGCCAGCAGCTTAGGCGGTACTAAGAACGAGCAGTACTTC
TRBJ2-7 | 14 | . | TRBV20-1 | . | CSASGGGQLYEQYF | TGCAGTGCCTCAGGGGGGGGACAACTCTACGAGCAGTACTTC
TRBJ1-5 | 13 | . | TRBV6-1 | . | CASIAQGNQPQHF | TGTGCCAGCATCGCCCAGGGTAATCAGCCCCAGCATTTT
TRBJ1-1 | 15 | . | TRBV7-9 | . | CASSLNSGEYTEAFF | TGTGCCAGCAGCTTAAATTCAGGGGAGTATACTGAAGCTTTCTTT
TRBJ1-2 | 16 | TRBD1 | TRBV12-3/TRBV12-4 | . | CASSDPIPQGNYGYTF | TGTGCCAGCAGCGATCCCATCCCACAGGGGAACTATGGCTACACCTTC
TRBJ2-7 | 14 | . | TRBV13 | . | CASSYLYGNYEQYF | TGTGCCAGCAGCTATCTATACGGGAACTACGAGCAGTACTTC
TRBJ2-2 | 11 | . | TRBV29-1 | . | CSARGAGELFF | TGCAGCGCCCGTGGAGCCGGGGAGCTGTTTTTT
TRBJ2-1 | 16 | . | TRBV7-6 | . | CASSLDFWRRRDEQFF | TGTGCCAGCAGCTTAGACTTTTGGCGCCGTCGTGATGAGCAGTTCTTC
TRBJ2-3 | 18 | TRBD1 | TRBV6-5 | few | CASSYRRGQGLGTDTQYF | TGTGCCAGCAGTTACCGGCGCGGACAGGGGTTGGGGACAGATACGCAATATTTT
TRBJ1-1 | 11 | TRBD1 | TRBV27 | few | CASRRDREAFF | TGTGCCAGCAGGCGGGACAGAGAAGCTTTCTTT
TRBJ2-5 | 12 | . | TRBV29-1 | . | CSVEGPRGGQYF | TGCAGCGTTGAAGGGCCGAGAGGTGGCCAGTACTTC
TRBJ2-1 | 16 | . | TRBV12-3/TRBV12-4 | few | CASSSRESGWDNEQFF | TGTGCCAGCAGTTCCCGGGAGAGCGGGTGGGACAATGAGCAGTTCTTC
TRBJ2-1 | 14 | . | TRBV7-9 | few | CASKRTEVYNEQFF | TGTGCCAGCAAAAGAACTGAGGTCTACAATGAGCAGTTCTTC
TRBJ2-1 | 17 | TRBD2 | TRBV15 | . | CATSRDSLAGGVNEQFF | TGTGCCACCAGCAGAGATTCGCTAGCGGGAGGGGTCAATGAGCAGTTCTTC
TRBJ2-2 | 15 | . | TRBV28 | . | CASSFGDAGAGELFF | TGTGCCAGCAGTTTCGGGGATGCCGGAGCCGGGGAGCTGTTTTTT
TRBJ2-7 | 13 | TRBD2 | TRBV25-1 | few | CASSDSGRGEQYF | TGTGCCAGCAGTGATAGCGGGAGAGGCGAGCAGTACTTC
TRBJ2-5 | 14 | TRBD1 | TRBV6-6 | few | CASRNRDRGETQYF | TGTGCCAGCAGAAACCGGGACAGGGGAGAGACCCAGTACTTC
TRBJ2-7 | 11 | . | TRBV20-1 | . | CSARKGYEQYF | TGCAGTGCTCGTAAGGGGTACGAGCAGTACTTC
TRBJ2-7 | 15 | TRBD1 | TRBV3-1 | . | CASSHETGSSYEQYF | TGTGCCAGCAGCCACGAGACAGGGAGCTCCTACGAGCAGTACTTC
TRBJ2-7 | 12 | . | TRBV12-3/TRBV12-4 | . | CASSHDFTEQYF | TGTGCCAGCAGCCACGACTTCACCGAGCAGTACTTC
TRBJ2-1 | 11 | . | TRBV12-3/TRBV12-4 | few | CASSLGWQQFF | TGTGCCAGCAGTTTAGGATGGCAGCAGTTCTTC
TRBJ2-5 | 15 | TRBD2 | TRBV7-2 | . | CASSVQLAGEETQYF | TGTGCCAGCAGCGTACAGCTAGCGGGAGAAGAGACCCAGTACTTC
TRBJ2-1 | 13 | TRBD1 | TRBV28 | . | CASHMTGFNEQFF | TGTGCCAGTCATATGACAGGGTTTAATGAGCAGTTCTTC
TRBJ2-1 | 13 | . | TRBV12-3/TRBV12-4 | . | CATMDGTDNEQFF | TGTGCCACAATGGATGGAACTGACAATGAGCAGTTCTTC
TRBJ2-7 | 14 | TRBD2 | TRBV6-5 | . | CASSTGDYSYEQYF | TGTGCCAGCAGCACCGGGGACTACTCCTACGAGCAGTACTTC
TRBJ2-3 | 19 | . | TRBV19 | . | CASSIKDKDPRRGTDTQYF | TGTGCCAGTAGTATCAAGGATAAGGACCCCCGGCGGGGCACAGATACGCAGTATTTT
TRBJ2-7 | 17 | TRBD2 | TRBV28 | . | CASLPGTSGSILDEQYF | TGTGCCAGCCTCCCCGGGACTAGCGGGAGTATCCTTGACGAGCAGTACTTC
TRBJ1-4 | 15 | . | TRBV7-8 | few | CASRPRGQPNEKLFF | TGTGCCAGCAGGCCCAGAGGACAGCCCAATGAAAAACTGTTTTTT
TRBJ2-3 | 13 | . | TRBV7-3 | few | CASSTAGPDTQYF | TGTGCCAGCAGCACCGCAGGGCCAGATACGCAGTATTTT
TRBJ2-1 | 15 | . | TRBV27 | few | CASNRIGVPYNEQFF | TGTGCCAGCAATCGAATCGGCGTCCCTTACAATGAGCAGTTCTTC
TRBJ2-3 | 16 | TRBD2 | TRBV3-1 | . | CASSQRLAGGGDTQYF | TGTGCCAGCAGTCAAAGACTAGCGGGAGGCGGAGATACGCAGTATTTT
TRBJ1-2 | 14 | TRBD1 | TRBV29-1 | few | CSVDPGGFNYGYTF | TGCAGCGTTGATCCAGGGGGTTTTAACTATGGCTACACCTTC
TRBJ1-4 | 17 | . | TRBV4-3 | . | CASSQDRVDKGNEKLFF | TGCGCCAGCAGCCAAGATAGGGTGGACAAAGGAAATGAAAAACTGTTTTTT
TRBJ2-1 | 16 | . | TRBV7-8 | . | CASSPPRTAPGNEQFF | TGTGCCAGCAGCCCCCCACGGACGGCCCCGGGCAATGAGCAGTTCTTC
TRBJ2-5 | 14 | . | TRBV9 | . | CASSVDGSRETQYF | TGTGCCAGCAGCGTAGATGGTAGCCGAGAGACCCAGTACTTC